The 26 T cell receptor beta chains presented below share a single source sample, sequenced in a study of blood T cell repertoires in COVID-19. Using immunoSEQ multiplex PCR, the repertoire was profiled, and TCRdb retains in-frame clones only, with some absent. The table has roughly 86,000 clones, 70% to 90% seen once. Material: peripheral blood. The receptors originated from a woman older than 75 with COVID-19, enrolled during active disease.

A single count supports this clone. The gene calls are TRBV18 and TRBJ2-1; D perhaps matches TRBD1 (6 bases). The CDR3 length is 17 residues. Germline lookup yields CDR1 KGHSH and CDR2 LQKENI. V was trimmed by 4 bases and J by 0 bases, leaving 16 bases between them. The CDR3 reads CASSRMTGQSSYNEQFF. The DNA for the CDR3 is TGTGCCAGCTCACGAATGACAGGCCAGAGCTCCTACAATGAGCAGTTCTTC. Based on the CDR3 plus reference TRBV18 and TRBJ2-1, the full variable domain is NAGVMQNPRHLVRRRGQEARLRCSPMKGHSHVYWYRQLPEEGLKFMVYLQKENIIDESGMPKERFSAEFPKEGPSILRIQQVVRGDSAAYFCASSRMTGQSSYNEQFFGPGTRLTVL.

The rearrangement joins TRBV10-3 to TRBJ2-1; D may be TRBD1 (5 bases). Trimming removed 5 bases at V and 8 bases at J, with 16 bases between. The CDR3 length is 14 residues. The V gene's germline CDR1 is ENHRY and CDR2 SYGVKD. The CDR3: CAISRQSERDEQFF. Written as DNA, the CDR3 is TGTGCCATCAGTAGACAGTCAGAACGGGATGAGCAGTTCTTC.

The chain uses TRBV4-1 and TRBJ1-4; possible D gene TRBD1, 5 bases. Trimming shortened V by 0 bases and J by 8 bases, and 16 bases separated the two germline ends. Germline assignment: CDR1 MGHRA and CDR2 YSYEKL. This CDR3 has 16 amino acids. CDR3 nucleotide sequence: TGCGCCAGCAGCCAAGATGGTCCCATAAAGGGGGAAAAACTGTTTTTT. Encoded protein: CASSQDGPIKGEKLFF.

The chain carries TRBV30 and TRBJ2-7; D is possibly TRBD1 (5 bases). The ends were cut back, 4 bases at V and 0 bases at J, with 7 bases in the middle. Germline CDR1 and CDR2: GTSNPN and SVGIG (reference sequence). The CDR3 extends over 12 amino acids. CDR3: CAWTQGSYEQYF. The CDR3 DNA is TGTGCCTGGACTCAGGGCTCCTACGAGCAGTACTTC. Together with reference TRBV30 and TRBJ2-7, the CDR3 gives the full variable domain: SQTIHQWPATLVQPVGSPLSLECTVEGTSNPNLYWYRQAAGRGLQLLFYSVGIGQISSEVPQNLSASRPQDRQFILSSKKLLLSDSGFYLCAWTQGSYEQYFGPGTRLTVT.

This rearrangement joins TRBV18 to TRBJ2-7; D not resolved. The CDR3 is 14 amino acids. The V and J ends lost 1 base and 1 base respectively, with 8 bases between them. Germline V gives CDR1 KGHSH, CDR2 LQKENI. The CDR3 sequence: CASSPQELSYEQYF. For the CDR3, the DNA is TGTGCCAGCTCACCACAAGAACTGTCCTACGAGCAGTACTTC.

This clone showed up many times. The V and J genes are TRBV7-9 and TRBJ2-7, with D possibly being TRBD2 (7 bases). The CDR3 has 15 residues. Germline-derived CDR1 and CDR2 are SEHNR and FQNEAQ (reference sequence). Trimming took off 0 bases at V and 2 bases at J, with 11 bases between the two ends. The CDR3 DNA is TGTGCCAGCAGCTTAGCGCTAGGGGGGGCCTACGAGCAGTACTTC. It encodes CASSLALGGAYEQYF.

The chain has TRBV3-1 (or the pseudogene TRBV3-2) and TRBJ1-1; TRBD1 aligns across 8 bases. Germline lookup yields CDR1 LGHDT and CDR2 YNNKEL (reference sequence). This CDR3 spans 15 amino acids. Losses at the gene ends were 4 bases for V and 3 bases for J; bases not matched to a gene: 7. CDR3 region: CASSRAAGGYTEAFF. CDR3 bases: TGTGCCAGCAGCCGCGCGGCAGGGGGCTACACTGAAGCTTTCTTT.

V usage is TRBV28 and J usage is TRBJ2-3, with 7 bases identical to TRBD2. This CDR3 contains 14 residues. Per the germline V gene, CDR1 is MDHEN and CDR2 is SYDVKM. After removal of 10 bases from V and 1 base from J, the junction contained 8 bases not matched to a gene. The CDR3 DNA sequence: TGTGCCATTCCTGGGGCGGGAGGCACAGATACGCAGTATTTT. Protein sequence: CAIPGAGGTDTQYF.

Only one count was recorded for this clone. The genes are TRBV27 and TRBJ2-1; 7 nucleotides agree with TRBD1. Unmatched junction bases numbered 8, after V lost 4 bases and J lost 5 bases. Germline assignment: CDR1 MNHEY and CDR2 SMNVEV (reference sequence). This CDR3 comprises 15 residues. The CDR3 here is CASSSTGAVNNEQFF. Written as DNA, the CDR3 is TGTGCCAGCAGTTCCACAGGGGCGGTGAACAATGAGCAGTTCTTC.

The J gene is TRBJ2-7, the V gene TRBV2; 8 positions agree with TRBD2. The CDR3 spans 14 residues. V lost 6 bases, J lost 7 bases, and 11 bases stayed unmatched. Germline V CDR1 and CDR2: SNHLY, FYNNEI. The CDR3 spells CASRTLAEKGEQYF. Here the CDR3 DNA reads TGTGCCAGCAGAACACTAGCGGAGAAAGGGGAGCAGTACTTC.

The V call is TRBV7-3, the J call TRBJ2-2; D call uncertain. With 4 bases removed from V and 0 bases from J, the gap between germline ends came to 9 bases. CDR3 length equals 15 residues. The germline gives CDR1 SGHTA, CDR2 FQGTGA. The CDR3 sequence: CASSSRPANTGELFF. DNA of the CDR3: TGTGCCAGCAGCTCCCGTCCAGCGAACACCGGGGAGCTGTTTTTT.

This sequence joins TRBV18 and TRBJ2-7, with 10 bases lining up with TRBD2. The V gene's germline CDR1 is KGHSH and CDR2 LQKENI. CDR3 length: 15 amino acids. The junction had 4 bases not matched to a gene; V was cut back by 0 bases and J by 5 bases. CDR3 sequence: CASSPPIAGGNEQYF. The CDR3 nucleotides read TGTGCCAGCTCACCACCAATAGCGGGAGGCAACGAGCAGTACTTC.

This clone was recorded only once. The V and J genes are TRBV6-2 or TRBV6-3 and TRBJ2-7; the match to TRBD2 covers 8 bases. There are 16 residues in the CDR3. The germline V gene encodes CDR1 MNHEY and CDR2 SVGEGT. After removal of 0 bases from V and 1 base from J, the junction contained 5 bases not matched to a gene. The CDR3 coding sequence is TGTGCCAGCAGTTACTCGGCTAGCGGGCCATCCTACGAGCAGTACTTC. Translating gives CASSYSASGPSYEQYF.

This chain uses TRBV29-1 with TRBJ1-2; D is perhaps TRBD1 (5 bases). V shed 5 bases and J shed 4 bases, with 11 bases lying between them. Germline loops: CDR1 SQVTM, CDR2 ANQGSEA. This CDR3 contains 12 residues. CDR3 sequence reads: CSVLRGSYGYTF. The CDR3 DNA sequence: TGCAGCGTTCTTAGGGGATCCTATGGCTACACCTTC.

The chain recombines TRBV21-1 with TRBJ1-2. TRBV21-1 is listed as a pseudogene. This CDR3 has 11 residues. CDR3 DNA: TGTGCCAGCAGCACAATAGATGGCTACACCTTC. Translation: CASSTIDGYTF.

The chain employs TRBV18 and TRBJ1-3; 8 bases are shared with TRBD1. Germline CDR1 is KGHSH and CDR2 is LQKENI. Germline trimming cut 3 bases from V and 3 bases from J; bases unmatched to any gene: 7. The CDR3 loop spans 16 amino acids. The CDR3 region is CASSPRDRGSGNTIYF. DNA of the CDR3: TGTGCCAGCTCACCCCGAGACAGGGGAAGTGGAAACACCATATATTTT.

The rearrangement joins TRBV30 to TRBJ1-2; 9 positions match TRBD1. This CDR3 region has 12 residues. Germline V gene data show CDR1 as GTSNPN and CDR2 as SVGIG (reference sequence). Trimming took 4 bases from V and 8 from J; bases not matched to a gene: 5. The CDR3 sequence is CAWKGDRAGYTF. For the CDR3, the DNA is TGTGCCTGGAAAGGGGACAGGGCCGGCTACACCTTC.

This chain joins TRBV5-6 and TRBJ2-5; D is unresolved. Germline CDR1 and CDR2: SGHDT and YYEEEE. The CDR3 runs 14 residues. V was clipped by 6 bases and J by 2 bases, with 14 bases between them. CDR3 protein: CASTGGGAQETQYF. The CDR3 region has the DNA TGTGCCAGCACCGGTGGCGGAGCGCAAGAGACCCAGTACTTC.

This clone was found a few times. The rearrangement links TRBV11-3 to TRBJ2-7; the D is unclear. The germline V gene has CDR1 SGHNT and CDR2 YENEEA. Trimming left V 1 base short and J 7 bases short, with 11 bases between. The length of the CDR3 is 13 residues. The CDR3 DNA follows: TGTGCCAGCAGCTTAGTTTTAGGAGATGAGCAGTACTTC. Translated, it gives CASSLVLGDEQYF.

The gene calls are TRBV9 and TRBJ2-5; D may be TRBD2 (7 bases). Trimming pared 0 bases from V and 2 bases from J, leaving 14 bases between. This CDR3 comprises 16 residues. Germline CDR1 SGDLS, CDR2 YYNGEE. The CDR3 is CASSVGGGPTQETQYF. The CDR3 nucleotides read TGTGCCAGCAGCGTAGGCGGGGGCCCCACTCAAGAGACCCAGTACTTC.

The CDR3 DNA reads TGCGCCAGCAGCTTAATAACACCAAACCTTGGCTACACCTTC. It is translated as CASSLITPNLGYTF. The gene calls are TRBV5-1 and TRBJ1-2; no clear D. Per germline, CDR1 SGHRS and CDR2 YFSETQ. V dropped 2 bases and J dropped 7 bases, with 15 bases sitting between them. This CDR3 comprises 14 residues.

This chain joins TRBV28 and TRBJ2-1, with D perhaps matching TRBD2 (6 bases). This CDR3 is 13 amino acids long. CDR1 MDHEN and CDR2 SYDVKM come from the germline V gene. The V end was cut by 10 bases, the J end by 8 bases, with 18 bases between. The CDR3 DNA sequence: TGTGCCAAAAAAGAGACTAGGGCCTATGAGCAGTTCTTC. Its protein product is CAKKETRAYEQFF.

The V gene is TRBV28, the J gene TRBJ2-5, with TRBD1 matching over 9 bases. Germline V lookup: CDR1 MDHEN, CDR2 SYDVKM. The CDR3 is made up of 13 amino acids. Trimming took 6 bases from V and 4 from J; bases not matched to a gene: 3. For the CDR3, the DNA is TGTGCCAGCAGGAAGACAGGGGGAGAGACCCAGTACTTC. Protein product: CASRKTGGETQYF.

This sequence joins TRBV30 and TRBJ2-1; D possibly corresponds to TRBD1 (6 bases). Germline V gene lookup returns CDR1 GTSNPN and CDR2 SVGIG (reference sequence). V lost 8 bases and J 8 bases, leaving 28 bases between the germline ends. There are 16 residues in the CDR3. CDR3 residues: CARTHTPGVPVDEQFF. The CDR3 DNA sequence: TGTGCCCGGACTCATACCCCAGGGGTACCCGTGGATGAGCAGTTCTTC.

This clone occurred once. For the CDR3, the DNA is TGTGCCAGCAGAGACCGACAGGTGGGGTACTTC. Protein: CASRDRQVGYF. The chain carries TRBV12-3 or TRBV12-4 and TRBJ2-5, with TRBD1 as a possible D gene (6 bases). Trimming left V 6 bases short and J 13 bases short, with 15 bases between. CDR3 length: 11 amino acids.

This clone was seen once. This chain connects TRBV6-1 to TRBJ1-4, with 12 nucleotides matching TRBD1. The germline CDR1 and CDR2 sequences are MNHNS and SASEGT. The CDR3 consists of 21 residues. V lost 2 bases, J lost 0 bases, and 13 bases stayed unmatched. The CDR3 region has the DNA TGTGCCAGCAGTGAACGGCTCTGGGGGACAGGGGGCCTTGCAACTAATGAAAAACTGTTTTTT. It yields the protein CASSERLWGTGGLATNEKLFF.